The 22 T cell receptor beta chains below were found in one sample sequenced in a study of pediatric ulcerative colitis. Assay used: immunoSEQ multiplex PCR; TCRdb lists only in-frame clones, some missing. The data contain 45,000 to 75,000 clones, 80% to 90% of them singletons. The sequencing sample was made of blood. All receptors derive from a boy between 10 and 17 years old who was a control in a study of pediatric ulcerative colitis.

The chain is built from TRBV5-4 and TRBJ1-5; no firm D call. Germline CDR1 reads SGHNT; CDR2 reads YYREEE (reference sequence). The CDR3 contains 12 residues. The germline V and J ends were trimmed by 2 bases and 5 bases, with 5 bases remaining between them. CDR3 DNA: TGTGCCAGCAGCTTTTGGGATCAGCCCCAGCATTTT. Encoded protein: CASSFWDQPQHF.

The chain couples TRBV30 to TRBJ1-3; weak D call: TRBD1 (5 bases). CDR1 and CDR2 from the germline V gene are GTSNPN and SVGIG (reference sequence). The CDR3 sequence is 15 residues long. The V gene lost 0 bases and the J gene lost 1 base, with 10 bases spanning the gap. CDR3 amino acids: CAWSVGGGSGNTIYF. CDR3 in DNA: TGTGCCTGGAGTGTGGGGGGAGGTTCTGGAAACACCATATATTTT.

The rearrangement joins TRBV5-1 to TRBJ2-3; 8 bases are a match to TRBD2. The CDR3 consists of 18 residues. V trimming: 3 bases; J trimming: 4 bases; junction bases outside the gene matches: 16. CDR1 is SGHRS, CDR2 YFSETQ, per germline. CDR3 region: CASSYPIERGGISDTQYF. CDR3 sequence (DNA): TGCGCCAGCAGCTACCCCATCGAACGGGGGGGCATTTCAGATACGCAGTATTTT.

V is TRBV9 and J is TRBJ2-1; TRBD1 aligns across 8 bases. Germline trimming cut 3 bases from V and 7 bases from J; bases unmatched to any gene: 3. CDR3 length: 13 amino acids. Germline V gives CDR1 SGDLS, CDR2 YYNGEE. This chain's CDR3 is CASSGQGANEQFF. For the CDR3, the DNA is TGTGCCAGCAGCGGTCAGGGGGCTAATGAGCAGTTCTTC. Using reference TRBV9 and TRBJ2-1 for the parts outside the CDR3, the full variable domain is DSGVTQTPKHLITATGQRVTLRCSPRSGDLSVYWYQQSLDQGLQFLIQYYNGEERAKGNILERFSAQQFPDLHSELNLSSLELGDSALYFCASSGQGANEQFFGPGTRLTVL.

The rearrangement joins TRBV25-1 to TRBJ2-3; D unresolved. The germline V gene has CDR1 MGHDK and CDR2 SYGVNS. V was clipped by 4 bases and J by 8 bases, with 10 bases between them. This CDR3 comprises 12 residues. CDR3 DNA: TGTGCCAGCAGTGTAGGGAAAGGTACGCAGTATTTT. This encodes CASSVGKGTQYF.

The chain's CDR3 is CASRIRLESGNTIYF. As DNA, the CDR3 is TGTGCCAGCAGAATCAGGCTTGAGTCTGGAAACACCATATATTTT. The chain is built from TRBV6-5 and TRBJ1-3; no firm D call. Germline values: CDR1 MNHEY, CDR2 SVGAGI. This CDR3 is 15 amino acids long. Trimming took 6 bases from V and 1 from J, leaving 13 bases between them.

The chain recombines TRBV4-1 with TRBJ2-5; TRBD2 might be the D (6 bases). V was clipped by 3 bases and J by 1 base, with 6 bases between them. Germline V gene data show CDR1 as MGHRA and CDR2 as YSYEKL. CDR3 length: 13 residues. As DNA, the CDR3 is TGCGCCAGCAGCCAGCGGGGCCAAGAGACCCAGTACTTC. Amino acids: CASSQRGQETQYF.

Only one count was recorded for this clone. DNA of the CDR3: TGCGCCAGCAGCTTTTATTCCGGACAGGGCTACGAGCAGTACTTC. This translates into CASSFYSGQGYEQYF. The V call is TRBV5-1, the J call TRBJ2-7; 8 positions match TRBD1. Germline assignment: CDR1 SGHRS and CDR2 YFSETQ. V lost 2 bases to trimming and J lost 3 bases; unmatched junction nucleotides: 7. The CDR3 contains 15 residues.

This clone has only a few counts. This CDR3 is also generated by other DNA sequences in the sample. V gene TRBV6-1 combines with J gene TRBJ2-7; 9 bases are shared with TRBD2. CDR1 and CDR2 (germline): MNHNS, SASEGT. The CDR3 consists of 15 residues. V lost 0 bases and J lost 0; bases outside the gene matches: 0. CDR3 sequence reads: CASSEASGSSYEQYF. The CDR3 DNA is TGTGCCAGCAGTGAAGCTAGCGGGAGCTCCTACGAGCAGTACTTC.

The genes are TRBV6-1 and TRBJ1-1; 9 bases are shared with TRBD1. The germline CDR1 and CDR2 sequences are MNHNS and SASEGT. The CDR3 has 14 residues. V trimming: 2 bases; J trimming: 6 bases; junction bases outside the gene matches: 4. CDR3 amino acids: CASSELTGGAEAFF. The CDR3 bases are TGTGCCAGCAGTGAACTGACAGGGGGTGCTGAAGCTTTCTTT.

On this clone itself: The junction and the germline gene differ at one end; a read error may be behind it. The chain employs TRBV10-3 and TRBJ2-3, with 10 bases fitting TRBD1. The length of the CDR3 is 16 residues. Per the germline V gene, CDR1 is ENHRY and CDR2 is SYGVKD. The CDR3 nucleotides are TGTGCCAGCAGTGAAGTACCGGGACAGGGGACAGATACGCAGTATTTT. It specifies CASSEVPGQGTDTQYF.

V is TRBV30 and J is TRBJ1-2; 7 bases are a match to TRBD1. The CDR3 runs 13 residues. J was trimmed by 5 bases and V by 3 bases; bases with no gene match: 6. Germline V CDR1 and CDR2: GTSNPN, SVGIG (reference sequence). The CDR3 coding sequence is TGTGCCTGGAGAGGACAGGTTGGTTATGGCTACACCTTC. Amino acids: CAWRGQVGYGYTF.

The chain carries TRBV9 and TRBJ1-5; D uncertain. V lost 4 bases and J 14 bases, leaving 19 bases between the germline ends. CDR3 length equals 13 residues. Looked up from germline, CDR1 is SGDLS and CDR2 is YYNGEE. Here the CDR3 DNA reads TGTGCCAGCAGCTCAGCGGGTCGAGGTGCCAAGCATTTT. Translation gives CASSSAGRGAKHF. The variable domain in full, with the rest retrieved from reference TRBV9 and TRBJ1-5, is DSGVTQTPKHLITATGQRVTLRCSPRSGDLSVYWYQQSLDQGLQFLIQYYNGEERAKGNILERFSAQQFPDLHSELNLSSLELGDSALYFCASSSAGRGAKHFGDGTRLSIL.

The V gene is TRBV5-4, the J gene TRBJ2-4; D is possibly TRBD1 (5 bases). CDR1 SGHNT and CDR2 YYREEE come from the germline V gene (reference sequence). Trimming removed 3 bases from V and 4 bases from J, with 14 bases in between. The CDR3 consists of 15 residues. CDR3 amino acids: CASSSDDSTKNIQYF. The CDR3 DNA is TGTGCCAGCAGCTCCGACGACAGCACAAAAAACATTCAGTACTTC.

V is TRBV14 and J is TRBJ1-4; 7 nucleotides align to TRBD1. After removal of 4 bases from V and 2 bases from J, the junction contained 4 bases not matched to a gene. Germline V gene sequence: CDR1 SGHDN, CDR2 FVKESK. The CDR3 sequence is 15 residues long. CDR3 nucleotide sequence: TGTGCCAGCAGCCCAGGGGGAGGGACTAATGAAAAACTGTTTTTT. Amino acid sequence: CASSPGGGTNEKLFF.

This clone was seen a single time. CDR3 protein: CASSPRQTHTEAFF. The DNA for the CDR3 is TGTGCCAGCAGCCCCCGACAGACTCACACTGAAGCTTTCTTT. The J gene is TRBJ1-1, the V gene TRBV7-8, with a weak D call TRBD1 (5 bases). The CDR3 spans 14 residues. V gave up 5 bases and J gave up 3 bases, with 13 bases separating them. Per germline, CDR1 SGHVS and CDR2 FQNEAQ.

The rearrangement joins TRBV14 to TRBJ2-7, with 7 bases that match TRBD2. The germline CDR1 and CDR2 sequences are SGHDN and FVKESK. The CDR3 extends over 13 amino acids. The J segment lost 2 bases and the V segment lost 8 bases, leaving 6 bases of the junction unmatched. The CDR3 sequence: CASAGLAAYEQYF. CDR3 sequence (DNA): TGTGCCAGCGCGGGGCTAGCGGCCTACGAGCAGTACTTC.

DNA of the CDR3: TGTGCCAGCCAGGGGGTGAGCTCCTACGAGCAGTACTTC. It yields the protein CASQGVSSYEQYF. The chain employs TRBV6-6 and TRBJ2-7; TRBD1 matches 7 bases. V trimming: 8 bases; J trimming: 0 bases; junction bases outside the gene matches: 4. This CDR3 contains 13 residues. Germline values: CDR1 MNHNY, CDR2 SVGAGI (reference sequence).

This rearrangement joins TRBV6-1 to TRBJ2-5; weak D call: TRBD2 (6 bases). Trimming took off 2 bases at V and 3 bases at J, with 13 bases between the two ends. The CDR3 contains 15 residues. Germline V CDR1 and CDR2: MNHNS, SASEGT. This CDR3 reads CASSESAGLEETQYF. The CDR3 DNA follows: TGTGCCAGCAGTGAATCGGCGGGATTAGAAGAGACCCAGTACTTC.

The CDR3 sequence is CASSARASWTIEAFF. CDR3 DNA sequence: TGTGCCAGCAGCGCAAGGGCCTCATGGACGATTGAAGCTTTCTTT. The gene calls are TRBV11-1 and TRBJ1-1; D is unresolved. CDR3 length equals 15 residues. CDR1 is SGHAT, CDR2 FQDESV, per germline (reference sequence). Trimming stripped 5 bases from V and 7 bases from J, with 20 bases between.

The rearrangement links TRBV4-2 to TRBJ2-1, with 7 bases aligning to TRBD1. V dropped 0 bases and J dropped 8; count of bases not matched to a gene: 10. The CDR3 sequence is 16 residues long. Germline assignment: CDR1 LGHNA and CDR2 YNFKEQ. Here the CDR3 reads CASSQDSDRVAHEQFF. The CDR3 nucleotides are TGTGCCAGCAGCCAAGATTCCGACAGGGTCGCCCATGAGCAGTTCTTC.

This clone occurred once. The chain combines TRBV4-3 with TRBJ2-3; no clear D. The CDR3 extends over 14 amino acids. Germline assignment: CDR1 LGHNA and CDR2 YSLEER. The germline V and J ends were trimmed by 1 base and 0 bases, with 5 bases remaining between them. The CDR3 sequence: CASSQASSTDTQYF. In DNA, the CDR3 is TGCGCCAGCAGCCAAGCAAGTAGCACAGATACGCAGTATTTT.